This T cell receptor (beta chain) was identified during a study of patients and donors after allogeneic stem cell transplantation. Per the germline V gene, CDR1 is MNHNS and CDR2 is SASEGT. The V end was cut by 6 bases, the J end by 4 bases, with 15 bases between. The CDR3 is made up of 14 amino acids. TCRdb re-called the RT-PCR reads through MiXCR, storing one row per CDR3 protein. The table shows 920,000 or so distinct CDR3 sequences, with approximately 18% occurring only once. A few counts support this clonotype. The receptor was derived from a human donor who was either an allogeneic HSCT recipient or a stem cell or donor lymphocyte infusion donor (not recorded which). It is not recorded whose cells these are; they may come from a transplant donor. Material: blood, either unsorted or a sorted T cell fraction (not recorded which). The rearrangement links TRBV6-1 to TRBJ1-2, with TRBD1 as a possible D gene (6 bases). CDR3 sequence: CASRSDRGGYGYTF. In DNA form, the CDR3 reads TGTGCCAGCAGATCGGACAGAGGGGGCTATGGCTACACCTTC.